The clone carrying this T cell receptor (beta chain) has more than one count but fewer than ten. Antigen: not known. This CDR3 region has 13 residues. Germline lookup yields CDR1 SQVTM and CDR2 ANQGSEA. Deletions cut 3 bases from V and 8 bases from J, with 14 bases between. This sample is drawn from a study of T cell repertoires in cytomegalovirus infection. Study-wide background: Signatures in public TCR beta sequences pointed to both CMV infection and matching HLA type. Whole-study findings and limits: Ex vivo responses were dominated by HLA-C-restricted CMV-specific TCR beta clonotypes.

MiXCR, run by TCRdb on the reads, gives a single entry per CDR3 protein. The repertoire holds about 260,000 distinct CDR3 sequences, with around 13% as singletons. The rearrangement joins TRBV29-1 to TRBJ2-1, with D maybe TRBD1 (6 bases). This clonotype originated in a human donor in good health (CMV status not recorded). Some clones in this sample may be carry-over from other donors' samples. The sample comprised PBMCs. This CDR3 reads CSVDGQGKDEQFF. The CDR3 coding sequence is TGCAGCGTTGATGGCCAGGGGAAGGATGAGCAGTTCTTC.